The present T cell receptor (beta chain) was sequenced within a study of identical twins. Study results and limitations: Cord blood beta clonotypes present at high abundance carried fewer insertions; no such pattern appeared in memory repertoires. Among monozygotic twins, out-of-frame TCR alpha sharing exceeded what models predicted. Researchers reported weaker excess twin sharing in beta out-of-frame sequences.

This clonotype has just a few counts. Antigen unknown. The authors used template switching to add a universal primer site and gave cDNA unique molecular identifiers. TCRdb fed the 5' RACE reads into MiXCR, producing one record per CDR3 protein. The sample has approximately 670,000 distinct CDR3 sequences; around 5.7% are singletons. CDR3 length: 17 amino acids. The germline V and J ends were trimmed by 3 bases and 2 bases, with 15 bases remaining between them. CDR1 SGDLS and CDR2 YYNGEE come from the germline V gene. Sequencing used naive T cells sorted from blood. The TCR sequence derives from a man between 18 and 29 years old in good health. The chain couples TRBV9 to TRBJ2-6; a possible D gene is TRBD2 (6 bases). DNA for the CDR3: TGTGCCAGCAGCGGGGGAGGCAGCTCCCCTGGGGCCAACGTCCTGACTTTC. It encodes CASSGGGSSPGANVLTF.